Below are 25 T cell receptor beta chains sequenced from a single sample in a study of beta chain features in type 1 diabetes. As every portion of the isolated RNA was reverse transcribed, the sequencing read expressed TCRB transcripts. Produced via immunoSEQ multiplex PCR; TCRdb's table is partial and in-frame only. The sample lists some 150,000 clones; 11% were seen once. The specimen sequenced was central memory CD4+ T cells from blood. The receptors were sampled from a man in his late teens or twenties in good health.

The J gene is TRBJ2-1, the V gene TRBV9, with D maybe TRBD2 (5 bases). Between the trimmed V and J ends, which lost 2 bases and 4 bases, there was a span of 7 bases. The CDR3 consists of 13 residues. Germline V CDR1 and CDR2: SGDLS, YYNGEE. CDR3 residues: CASSVGIYNEQFF. CDR3 nucleotide sequence: TGTGCCAGCAGCGTCGGGATTTACAATGAGCAGTTCTTC.

There are a few counts of this clone. The V call is TRBV6-6, the J call TRBJ2-7, with 7 positions matching TRBD1. V lost 5 bases and J lost 1; bases outside the gene matches: 2. This CDR3 is built from 13 residues. Germline V lookup: CDR1 MNHNY, CDR2 SVGAGI (reference sequence). As DNA, the CDR3 is TGTGCCAGCAGTGCGGACAGGTCCTACGAGCAGTACTTC. Translation: CASSADRSYEQYF.

The chain employs TRBV18 and TRBJ1-5; tentative D call: TRBD1 (6 bases). This CDR3 has 14 amino acids. Germline V gives CDR1 KGHSH, CDR2 LQKENI. The V end lost 5 bases, the J end lost 3 bases, and 11 bases lay between the germline ends. Written as DNA, the CDR3 is TGTGCCAGCTCATCGACAGGTCTCAATCAGCCCCAGCATTTT. Residues: CASSSTGLNQPQHF.

This chain uses TRBV29-1 with TRBJ2-5, with TRBD2 matching 8 bases. Germline V CDR1 and CDR2: SQVTM, ANQGSEA. The junction had 6 bases not matched to a gene; V was cut back by 5 bases and J by 4 bases. This CDR3 has 13 residues. CDR3 protein: CSVNSGGPETQYF. The CDR3 coding sequence is TGCAGCGTTAATTCGGGGGGGCCAGAGACCCAGTACTTC.

The CDR3 DNA follows: TGTGCCAGCAGCGTAGGGATGACTAGCGGGAGTTTCCATGAGCAGTTCTTC. Protein: CASSVGMTSGSFHEQFF. The V and J genes are TRBV9 and TRBJ2-1, with TRBD2 identical over 12 bases. Per the germline V gene, CDR1 is SGDLS and CDR2 is YYNGEE. J was trimmed by 8 bases and V by 0 bases; bases with no gene match: 9. This CDR3 comprises 17 residues.

This clone has just a few counts. This chain connects TRBV25-1 to TRBJ2-5; TRBD1 agrees at 7 bases. This CDR3 is built from 14 residues. Germline V lookup: CDR1 MGHDK, CDR2 SYGVNS. Losses at the gene ends were 6 bases for V and 5 bases for J; bases not matched to a gene: 9. This CDR3 reads CASSAGQVAETQYF. Here the CDR3 DNA reads TGTGCCAGCAGCGCCGGACAGGTTGCTGAGACCCAGTACTTC.

V usage is TRBV18 and J usage is TRBJ1-2; D is possibly TRBD1 (6 bases). This CDR3 has 15 amino acids. Per the germline V gene, CDR1 is KGHSH and CDR2 is LQKENI. The V end was cut by 2 bases, the J end by 2 bases, with 12 bases between. The CDR3 here is CASSPGQGPNYGYTF. The CDR3 nucleotides read TGTGCCAGCTCACCAGGCCAGGGGCCCAACTATGGCTACACCTTC.

In this sample, this clone turned up a few times. The rearrangement uses TRBV14 and TRBJ2-1; 8 nucleotides match TRBD2. Germline assignment: CDR1 SGHDN and CDR2 FVKESK. This CDR3 has 15 residues. Trimming removed 1 base from V and 3 bases from J; junction bases left unmatched: 2. The CDR3 nucleotides are TGTGCCAGCAGCCAAGGGACTAGCCTCTACAATGAGCAGTTCTTC. This sequence encodes CASSQGTSLYNEQFF. Full variable domain (rest looked up from reference TRBV14 and TRBJ2-1): EAGVTQFPSHSVIEKGQTVTLRCDPISGHDNLYWYRRVMGKEIKFLLHFVKESKQDESGMPNNRFLAERTGGTYSTLKVQPAELEDSGVYFCASSQGTSLYNEQFFGPGTRLTVL.

There are many counts of this clone. V is TRBV23-1 and J is TRBJ1-1; 7 nucleotides line up with TRBD1. TRBV23-1 falls under the ORF class, with uncertain function. V shed 4 bases and J 3 bases; nucleotides not matched to a gene: 14. The CDR3 spans 17 residues. The CDR3 DNA is TGCGCCAGCAGTCGACCCCGGGTCGACAGGGCGGACACTGAAGCTTTCTTT. Protein product: CASSRPRVDRADTEAFF.

This chain links TRBV29-1 with TRBJ1-2; 8 bases match TRBD1. Per the germline V gene, CDR1 is SQVTM and CDR2 is ANQGSEA. The CDR3 has 13 residues. V lost 4 bases, J lost 4 bases, and 5 bases stayed unmatched. The CDR3 DNA reads TGCAGCGTTGGGACAGGGATTTCCTATGGCTACACCTTC. It yields the protein CSVGTGISYGYTF. The complete variable domain, with remaining parts taken from reference TRBV29-1 and TRBJ1-2, reads SAVISQKPSRDICQRGTSLTIQCQVDSQVTMMFWYRQQPGQSLTLIATANQGSEATYESGFVIDKFPISRPNLTFSTLTVSNMSPEDSSIYLCSVGTGISYGYTFGSGTRLTVV.

This clone has just a few counts. The chain has TRBV18 and TRBJ2-7; D not resolved. The CDR3 consists of 14 residues. Germline V gives CDR1 KGHSH, CDR2 LQKENI. The germline V and J ends were trimmed by 4 bases and 1 base, with 11 bases remaining between them. CDR3 in amino acids: CASSLNVMSYEQYF. In DNA, the CDR3 is TGTGCCAGCTCACTCAATGTTATGTCCTACGAGCAGTACTTC. Variable domain in full (rest from reference TRBV18 and TRBJ2-7): NAGVMQNPRHLVRRRGQEARLRCSPMKGHSHVYWYRQLPEEGLKFMVYLQKENIIDESGMPKERFSAEFPKEGPSILRIQQVVRGDSAAYFCASSLNVMSYEQYFGPGTRLTVT.

This clone was detected only a few times. This chain joins TRBV4-3 and TRBJ2-1; 14 positions agree with TRBD2. The V gene end was trimmed by 5 bases and the J gene end by 9 bases; junction bases not matched to a gene: 9. Germline CDR1 is LGHNA and CDR2 is YSLEER. This CDR3 comprises 16 residues. CDR3 in DNA: TGCGCCAGCAGCTCGCAGACTAGCGGGAGGGCCGGTGAGCAGTTCTTC. This codes for CASSSQTSGRAGEQFF.

V and J are TRBV11-3 and TRBJ2-5; TRBD1 matches at 7 bases. The CDR3 loop spans 13 amino acids. Germline-derived CDR1 and CDR2 are SGHNT and YENEEA. V gave up 6 bases and J gave up 3 bases; unmatched junction bases: 4. DNA of the CDR3: TGTGCCAGCAGAACCGGGACAGAAGAGACCCAGTACTTC. As protein: CASRTGTEETQYF.

This clone was counted a few times. Other DNA sequences in the sample encode the same CDR3. V usage is TRBV29-1 and J usage is TRBJ2-7; no clear D gene. Trimming left V 5 bases short and J 3 bases short, with 11 bases between. This CDR3 spans 12 amino acids. The germline CDR1 and CDR2 sequences are SQVTM and ANQGSEA. Here the CDR3 DNA reads TGCAGCGTTCTAGGACGGAACTACGAGCAGTACTTC. The encoded protein is CSVLGRNYEQYF.

V gene TRBV7-2 combines with J gene TRBJ2-1, with TRBD2 identical over 10 bases. The ends lost 1 base at V and 6 bases at J; junction bases unmatched: 3. CDR3 length: 15 residues. Germline loops: CDR1 SGHTA, CDR2 FQGNSA. CDR3 sequence: CASSLGTSGINEQFF. The CDR3 region has the DNA TGTGCCAGCAGCTTAGGGACTAGCGGAATCAATGAGCAGTTCTTC.

The chain employs TRBV9 and TRBJ1-2, with no clear D. Trimming shortened V by 0 bases and J by 3 bases, and 6 bases separated the two germline ends. The CDR3 runs 13 residues. From germline, CDR1 is SGDLS and CDR2 YYNGEE. For the CDR3, the DNA is TGTGCCAGCAGCGTAGATACAGACTATGGCTACACCTTC. Translating it yields CASSVDTDYGYTF.

There are a few counts of this clone. The chain recombines TRBV14 with TRBJ1-2; D ambiguous. The V and J ends lost 1 base and 4 bases respectively, with 7 bases between them. Germline values: CDR1 SGHDN, CDR2 FVKESK. This CDR3 is built from 13 residues. The CDR3 protein is CASSQGAAYGYTF. CDR3 DNA sequence: TGTGCCAGCAGCCAAGGGGCGGCCTATGGCTACACCTTC.

In this sample, this clone turned up many times. Additional DNA sequences in this sample encode the identical CDR3. The J gene is TRBJ1-2, the V gene TRBV14; 9 bases map to TRBD1. The CDR3 totals 13 residues. Per the germline V gene, CDR1 is SGHDN and CDR2 is FVKESK. V dropped 4 bases and J dropped 6; count of bases not matched to a gene: 3. CDR3 sequence reads: CASSPRTGDGYTF. In nucleotides, the CDR3 is TGTGCCAGCAGCCCGAGGACAGGGGATGGCTACACCTTC.

This clone was seen a single time. CDR3 loop: CASRGTEFSTQYF. CDR3 DNA: TGTGCCAGCAGAGGAACAGAATTTTCTACGCAGTATTTT. The chain has TRBV9 and TRBJ2-3; no clear D. CDR3 length: 13 amino acids. The germline V and J ends were trimmed by 5 bases and 8 bases, with 15 bases remaining between them. The germline V gene has CDR1 SGDLS and CDR2 YYNGEE.

The chain couples TRBV28 to TRBJ2-7; D gene unclear. The CDR3 spans 11 residues. In germline, CDR1 is MDHEN, CDR2 SYDVKM. With 2 bases removed from V and 7 bases from J, the gap between germline ends came to 6 bases. CDR3 in DNA: TGTGCCAGCAGTTTAGGCAGGGAGCAGTACTTC. It yields the protein CASSLGREQYF.

This clone has at least ten counts. V and J are TRBV30 and TRBJ2-1; 9 nucleotides agree with TRBD2. Germline CDR1 is GTSNPN and CDR2 is SVGIG (reference sequence). With V trimmed by 3 bases and J by 4 bases, 7 bases remained unmatched. The CDR3 is 15 amino acids. In DNA form, the CDR3 reads TGTGCCTGGAGGCTGGCGGGGGGGCGGTACAATGAGCAGTTCTTC. Protein sequence: CAWRLAGGRYNEQFF.

This sequence joins TRBV7-9 and TRBJ2-3; 10 bases are shared with TRBD2. Trimming at V came to 5 bases and at J to 6 bases, leaving 8 bases not matched to a gene. This CDR3 has 15 residues. CDR1 is SEHNR and CDR2 is FQNEAQ in the germline V gene (reference sequence). The chain's CDR3 is CASSVSGREWDTQYF. DNA of the CDR3: TGTGCCAGCAGCGTAAGCGGGAGGGAGTGGGATACGCAGTATTTT.

The table lists this clone with a few counts. The CDR3 here is CASSQTPGSTEAFF. The CDR3 DNA follows: TGTGCCAGCAGTCAAACACCGGGCAGCACTGAAGCTTTCTTT. The V gene is TRBV2, the J gene TRBJ1-1; no clear D gene. The CDR3 has 14 amino acids. The germline CDR1 and CDR2 sequences are SNHLY and FYNNEI. The V and J ends lost 5 bases and 4 bases respectively, with 14 bases between them.

This clone has only a few counts. This chain connects TRBV7-2 to TRBJ1-4; 11 positions match TRBD1. Unmatched junction bases numbered 2, after V lost 0 bases and J lost 14 bases. Germline V gives CDR1 SGHTA, CDR2 FQGNSA. This CDR3 is built from 13 residues. CDR3 sequence (DNA): TGTGCCAGCAGCTTAGCGGACAGGGGGCGTCTGTTTTTT. Its translation: CASSLADRGRLFF.

This rearrangement joins TRBV10-3 to TRBJ1-5, with D unclear. This CDR3 comprises 14 residues. CDR1 and CDR2 from the germline V gene are ENHRY and SYGVKD. Trimming took 6 bases from V and 0 from J, leaving 9 bases between them. The CDR3 spells CAIRDESSNQPQHF. In DNA, the CDR3 is TGTGCCATCAGGGACGAAAGTAGCAATCAGCCCCAGCATTTT.